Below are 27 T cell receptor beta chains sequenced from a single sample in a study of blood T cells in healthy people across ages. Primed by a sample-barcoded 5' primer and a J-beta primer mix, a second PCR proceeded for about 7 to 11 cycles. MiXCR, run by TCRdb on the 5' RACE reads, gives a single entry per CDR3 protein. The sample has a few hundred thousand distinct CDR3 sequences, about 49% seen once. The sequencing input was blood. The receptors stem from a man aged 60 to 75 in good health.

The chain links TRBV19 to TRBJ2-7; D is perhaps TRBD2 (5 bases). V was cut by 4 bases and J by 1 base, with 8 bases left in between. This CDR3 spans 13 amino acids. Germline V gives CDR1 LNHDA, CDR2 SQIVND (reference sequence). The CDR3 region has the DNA TGTGCCAGTAGTAGTACGGGGTCCTACGAGCAGTACTTC. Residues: CASSSTGSYEQYF.

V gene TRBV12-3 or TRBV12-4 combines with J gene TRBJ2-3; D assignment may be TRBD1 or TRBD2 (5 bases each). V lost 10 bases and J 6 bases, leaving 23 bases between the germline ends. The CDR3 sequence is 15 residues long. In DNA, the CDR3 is TGTGCCACTTCCCGGGGCAGAGTGGGAGCGGATACGCAGTATTTT. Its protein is CATSRGRVGADTQYF.

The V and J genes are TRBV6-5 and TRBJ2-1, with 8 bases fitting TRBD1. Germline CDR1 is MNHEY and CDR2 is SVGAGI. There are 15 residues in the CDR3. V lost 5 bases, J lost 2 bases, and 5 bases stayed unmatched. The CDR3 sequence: CASSQDRAPYNEQFF. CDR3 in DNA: TGTGCCAGCAGTCAGGACAGGGCCCCCTACAATGAGCAGTTCTTC.

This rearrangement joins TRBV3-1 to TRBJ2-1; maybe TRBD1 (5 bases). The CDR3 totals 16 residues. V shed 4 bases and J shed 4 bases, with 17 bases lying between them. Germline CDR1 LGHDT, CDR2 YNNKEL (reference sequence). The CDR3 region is CASSPTQDSIYNEQFF. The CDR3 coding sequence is TGTGCCAGCAGCCCAACCCAAGACAGCATATACAATGAGCAGTTCTTC.

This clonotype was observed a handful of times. The CDR3 loop reads CASSSHRGRAVENEQFF. For the CDR3, the DNA is TGTGCCAGCAGCTCCCACCGGGGGAGGGCCGTGGAGAATGAGCAGTTCTTC. The chain has TRBV11-2 and TRBJ2-1; 7 positions match TRBD2. There are 17 residues in the CDR3. Germline lookup yields CDR1 SGHAT and CDR2 FQNNGV. V was clipped by 4 bases and J by 7 bases; unmatched bases: 16.

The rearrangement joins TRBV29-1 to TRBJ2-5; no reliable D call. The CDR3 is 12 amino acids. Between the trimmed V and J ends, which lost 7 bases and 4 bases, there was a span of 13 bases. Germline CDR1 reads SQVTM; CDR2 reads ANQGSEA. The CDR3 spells CSGQQVGETQYF. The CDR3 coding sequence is TGCAGCGGCCAACAAGTTGGAGAGACCCAGTACTTC.

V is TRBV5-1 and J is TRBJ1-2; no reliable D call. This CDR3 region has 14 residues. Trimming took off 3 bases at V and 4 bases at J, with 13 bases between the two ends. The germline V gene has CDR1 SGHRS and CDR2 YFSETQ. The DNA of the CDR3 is TGCGCCAGCAGCTGGTTGCCGGGTGCCTATGGCTACACCTTC. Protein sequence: CASSWLPGAYGYTF.

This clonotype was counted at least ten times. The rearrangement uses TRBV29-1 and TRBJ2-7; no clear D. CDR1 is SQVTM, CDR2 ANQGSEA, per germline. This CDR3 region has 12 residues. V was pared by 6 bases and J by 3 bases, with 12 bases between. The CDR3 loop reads CSVLEGFYEQYF. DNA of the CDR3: TGCAGCGTCCTCGAAGGCTTCTACGAGCAGTACTTC.

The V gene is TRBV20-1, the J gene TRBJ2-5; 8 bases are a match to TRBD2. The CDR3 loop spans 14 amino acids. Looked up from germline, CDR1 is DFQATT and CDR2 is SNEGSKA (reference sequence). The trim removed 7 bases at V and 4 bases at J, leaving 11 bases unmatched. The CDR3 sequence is CSGLPAGVGETQYF. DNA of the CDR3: TGCAGTGGCCTCCCAGCGGGAGTTGGAGAGACCCAGTACTTC.

The CDR3 loop reads CASRMQGISNQPQHF. Written as DNA, the CDR3 is TGTGCCAGCAGGATGCAGGGGATAAGCAATCAGCCCCAGCATTTT. The chain joins TRBV12-3 or TRBV12-4 to TRBJ1-5; D may be TRBD1 (6 bases). The CDR3 is 15 amino acids. The germline V and J ends were trimmed by 6 bases and 1 base, with 13 bases remaining between them.

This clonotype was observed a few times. CDR3 coding DNA: TGCAGCGTTGACGGCTACCCCGGACTAGCGGGAGCCTACAATGAGCAGTTCTTC. This codes for CSVDGYPGLAGAYNEQFF. The V gene is TRBV29-1, the J gene TRBJ2-1, with 13 bases that match TRBD2. The CDR3 sequence is 18 residues long. Per germline, CDR1 SQVTM and CDR2 ANQGSEA. V shed 3 bases and J 2 bases; nucleotides not matched to a gene: 10.

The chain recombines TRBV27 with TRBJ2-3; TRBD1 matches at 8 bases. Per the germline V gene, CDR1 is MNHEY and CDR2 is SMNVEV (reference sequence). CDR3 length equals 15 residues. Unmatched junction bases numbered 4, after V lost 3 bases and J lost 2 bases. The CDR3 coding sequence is TGTGCCAGCAGTTTCGTGGACAGGGCCACAGATACGCAGTATTTT. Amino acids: CASSFVDRATDTQYF.

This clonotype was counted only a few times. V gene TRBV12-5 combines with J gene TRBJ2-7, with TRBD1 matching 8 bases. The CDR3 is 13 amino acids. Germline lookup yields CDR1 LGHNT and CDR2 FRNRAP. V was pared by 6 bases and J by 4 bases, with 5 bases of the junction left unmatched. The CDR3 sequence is CASGPTGVYEQYF. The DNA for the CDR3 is TGTGCTAGTGGCCCGACAGGGGTTTACGAGCAGTACTTC.

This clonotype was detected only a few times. The CDR3 loop is CASSQGNYEQYF. CDR3 DNA: TGCGCCAGCAGCCAAGGAAACTACGAGCAGTACTTC. The chain carries TRBV4-3 and TRBJ2-4; D is undetermined. Judging by the DNA end, TRBJ2-7 fits better; the J call may be wrong. Germline V CDR1 and CDR2: LGHNA, YSLEER. The CDR3 has 12 residues.

The CDR3 nucleotides read TGCGCCAGCAGCACAGACGGGATCTCTTACAATGAGCAGTTCTTC. Protein sequence: CASSTDGISYNEQFF. The chain is built from TRBV5-1 and TRBJ2-1, with D possibly matching TRBD2 (5 bases). The CDR3 consists of 15 residues. The germline CDR1 and CDR2 sequences are SGHRS and YFSETQ. Trimming removed 4 bases from V and 4 bases from J, with 15 bases in between.

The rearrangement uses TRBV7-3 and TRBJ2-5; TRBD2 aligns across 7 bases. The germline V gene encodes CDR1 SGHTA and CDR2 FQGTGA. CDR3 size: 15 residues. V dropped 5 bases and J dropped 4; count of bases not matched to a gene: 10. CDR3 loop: CASSLRAGRGETQYF. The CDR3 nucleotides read TGTGCCAGCAGCCTCCGAGCGGGAAGGGGAGAGACCCAGTACTTC.

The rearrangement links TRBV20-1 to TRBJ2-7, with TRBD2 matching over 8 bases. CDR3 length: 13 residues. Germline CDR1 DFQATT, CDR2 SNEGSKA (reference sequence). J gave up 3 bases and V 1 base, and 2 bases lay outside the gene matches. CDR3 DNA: TGCAGTGCTAGAGCGACTAGCGACTACGAGCAGTACTTC. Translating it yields CSARATSDYEQYF.

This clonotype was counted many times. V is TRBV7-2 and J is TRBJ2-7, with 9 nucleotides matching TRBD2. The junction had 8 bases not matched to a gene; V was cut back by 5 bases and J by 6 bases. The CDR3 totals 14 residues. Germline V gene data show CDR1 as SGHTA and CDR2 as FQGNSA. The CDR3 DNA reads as TGTGCCAGCAGCACTGCTAGCGGGATTTTCGAGCAGTACTTC. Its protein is CASSTASGIFEQYF.

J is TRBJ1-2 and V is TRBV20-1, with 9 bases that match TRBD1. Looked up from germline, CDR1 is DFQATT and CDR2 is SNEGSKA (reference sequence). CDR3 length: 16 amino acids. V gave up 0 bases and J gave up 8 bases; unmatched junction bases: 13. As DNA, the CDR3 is TGCAGTGCTAGAGACGCGGGGGCACAGGGGGCTCGAGGCTACACCTTC. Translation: CSARDAGAQGARGYTF.

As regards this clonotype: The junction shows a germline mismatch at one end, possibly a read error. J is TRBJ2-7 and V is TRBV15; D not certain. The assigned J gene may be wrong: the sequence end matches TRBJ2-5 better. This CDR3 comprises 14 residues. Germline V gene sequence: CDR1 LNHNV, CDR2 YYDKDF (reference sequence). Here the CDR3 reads CGTSDGPERETQYF. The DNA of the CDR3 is TGTGGCACCAGCGACGGCCCAGAGAGGGAGACCCAGTACTTC.

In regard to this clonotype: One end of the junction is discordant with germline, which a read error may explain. The CDR3 DNA is TGCAGTGCTAGAGACAGGGGACGCTCCTTCAATGAGCAGTTCTTC. This encodes CSARDRGRSFNEQFF. This chain links TRBV20-1 with TRBJ2-1; D might be TRBD1 (6 bases). The CDR3 totals 15 residues. In germline, CDR1 is DFQATT, CDR2 SNEGSKA (reference sequence).

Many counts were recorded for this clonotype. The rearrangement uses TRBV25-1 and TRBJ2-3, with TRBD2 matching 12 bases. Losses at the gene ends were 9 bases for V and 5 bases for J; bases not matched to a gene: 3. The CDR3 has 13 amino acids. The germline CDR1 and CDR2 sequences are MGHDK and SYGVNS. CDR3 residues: CARSGLAGDTQYF. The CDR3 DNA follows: TGTGCCAGATCGGGACTAGCGGGAGATACGCAGTATTTT.

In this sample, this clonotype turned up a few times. CDR3 amino acids: CASSQRGVRRETQYF. In nucleotides, the CDR3 is TGTGCCAGCAGCCAGAGAGGGGTTCGCCGAGAGACCCAGTACTTC. The chain couples TRBV3-1 to TRBJ2-5; TRBD1 or TRBD2 may be the D gene (5 bases each). There are 15 residues in the CDR3. The germline V gene encodes CDR1 LGHDT and CDR2 YNNKEL (reference sequence). V was clipped by 3 bases and J by 4 bases, with 15 bases between them.

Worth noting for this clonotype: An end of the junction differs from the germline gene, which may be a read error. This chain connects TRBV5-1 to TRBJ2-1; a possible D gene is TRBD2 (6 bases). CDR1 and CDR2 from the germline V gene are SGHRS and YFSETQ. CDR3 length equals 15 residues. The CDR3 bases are TGCGCCAACAGCTCAACCGGGACGGGAGACAATGAGCAGTTCTTC. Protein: CANSSTGTGDNEQFF.

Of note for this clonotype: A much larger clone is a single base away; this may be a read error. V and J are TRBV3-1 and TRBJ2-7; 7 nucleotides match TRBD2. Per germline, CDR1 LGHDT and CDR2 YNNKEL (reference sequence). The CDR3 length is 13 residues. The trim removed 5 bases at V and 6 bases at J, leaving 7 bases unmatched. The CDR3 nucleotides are TGTGCCAGCAGCTTAAGTCGGACTAGCGAGCAGTACTTC. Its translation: CASSLSRTSEQYF.

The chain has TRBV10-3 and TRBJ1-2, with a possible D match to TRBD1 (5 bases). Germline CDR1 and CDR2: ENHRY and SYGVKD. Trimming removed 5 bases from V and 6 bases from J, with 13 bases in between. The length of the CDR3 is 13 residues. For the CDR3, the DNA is TGTGCCATCAGTTCCCAGGGTATCCATGGCTACACCTTC. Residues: CAISSQGIHGYTF.

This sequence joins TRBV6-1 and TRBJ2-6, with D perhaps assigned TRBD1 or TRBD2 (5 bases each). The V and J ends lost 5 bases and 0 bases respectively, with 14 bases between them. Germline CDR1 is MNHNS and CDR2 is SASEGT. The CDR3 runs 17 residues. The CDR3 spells CASSTPGRSSGANVLTF. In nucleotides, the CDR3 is TGTGCCAGCAGTACGCCGGGACGGAGCTCTGGGGCCAACGTCCTGACTTTC.